The 5 T cell receptor beta chains given below trace back to one sample, sequenced in a study of yellow fever vaccine responses in identical twins. TCRdb independently ran MiXCR on the RT-PCR reads; one entry per CDR3 protein. In the table there are about 10,000 distinct CDR3 sequences, approximately 87% of which are singletons. This specimen consisted of T cells from blood (PBMCs), unsorted or a sorted subset (not recorded which), obtained before or after yellow fever vaccination (not recorded which). These receptors originate from a woman aged 18 to 35 who received the yellow fever vaccine.

V is TRBV7-2 and J is TRBJ2-7; unclear D gene. Germline CDR1 and CDR2: SGHTA and FQGNSA. The length of the CDR3 is 14 residues. Trimming took 2 bases from V and 2 from J, leaving 10 bases between them. Here the CDR3 DNA reads TGTGCCAGCAGCTTATCTCATGCTACCTACGAGCAGTACTTC. Translating gives CASSLSHATYEQYF.

The chain combines TRBV5-6 with TRBJ1-2; D is uncertain. Trimming took 0 bases from V and 10 from J, leaving 7 bases between them. Germline V gene data show CDR1 as SGHDT and CDR2 as YYEEEE. The CDR3 has 11 residues. CDR3 coding DNA: TGTGCCAGCAGCTTGGTGGGTGACTACACCTTC. It encodes CASSLVGDYTF.

The chain combines TRBV29-1 with TRBJ2-1; TRBD2 matches 11 bases. The junction had 2 bases not matched to a gene; V was cut back by 3 bases and J by 4 bases. Germline loops: CDR1 SQVTM, CDR2 ANQGSEA. The CDR3 totals 14 residues. This CDR3 is CSVEGLAVYNEQFF. In nucleotides, the CDR3 is TGCAGCGTTGAGGGACTAGCGGTATACAATGAGCAGTTCTTC.

The V and J genes are TRBV2 and TRBJ2-3; TRBD2 agrees at 14 bases. Germline V gene lookup returns CDR1 SNHLY and CDR2 FYNNEI. CDR3 length: 17 amino acids. With V trimmed by 5 bases and J by 5 bases, 9 bases remained unmatched. This CDR3 reads CASSSPTSGGAEDTQYF. In DNA form, the CDR3 reads TGTGCCAGCAGTTCCCCGACTAGCGGGGGGGCCGAAGATACGCAGTATTTT.

This clonotype has a handful of counts. The chain employs TRBV7-7 and TRBJ1-1; 7 bases fit TRBD1. The V segment lost 5 bases and the J segment 5 bases; nucleotides outside the gene matches: 5. Germline V gene lookup returns CDR1 SSHAT and CDR2 FNYEAQ (reference sequence). The CDR3 consists of 13 residues. The CDR3: CASSLGTDTEAFF. The CDR3 DNA follows: TGTGCCAGCAGCCTAGGGACAGATACTGAAGCTTTCTTT.